The clone carrying this T cell receptor (beta chain) came up once. Its antigen is currently unknown. Produced via immunoSEQ multiplex PCR; TCRdb's table is partial and in-frame only. The table shows about 320,000 clones, with 93% occurring only once. The sample belongs to a study of brain T cells in children with intractable seizures. The time point was: blood from clinic visit 5 months post-surgery; TSC patient then seizure free. Only cases whose brain tissue showed the highest T cell transcript signatures were sequenced. The germline V gene has CDR1 SNHLY and CDR2 FYNNEI. CDR3 length equals 14 residues. The V gene lost 7 bases and the J gene lost 3 bases, with 16 bases spanning the gap. Study-wide results and caveats: Clones missing pre-surgery may reflect undersampling of that blood sample. Patients' HCMV serostatus was unknown; virus specificity rests on CDR3 similarity alone.

Sequences were derived from peripheral blood, sampled about 5 months after surgery. The rearrangement uses TRBV2 and TRBJ2-7, with D possibly matching TRBD1 (6 bases). The clonotype was recovered from a boy under two years old with tuberous sclerosis and intractable seizures. In nucleotides, the CDR3 is TGTGCCAGCACGAACTATCACAGGGACTACGAGCAGTACTTC. It specifies CASTNYHRDYEQYF.